These T cell receptor beta chains were read from a single sample in a study of blood T cell repertoires in COVID-19. The method was immunoSEQ multiplex PCR; TCRdb's version includes in-frame clones alone and lacks a portion of them. The profile shows 150,000 to 200,000 clones, about 75% of them singletons. The sequenced sample was peripheral blood. The source is a woman between 65 and 79 years old with acute or convalescent COVID-19. Both conserved end residues are part of each CDR3. A D gene is named only where the DNA matches it firmly. Expanded clones are given a class, and other clones once, few, many or no size at all.

v_gene	d_gene	abundance	j_gene	CDR3aa	CDR3nt
TRBV30	.	few	TRBJ2-1	CAWRGSYNEQFF	TGTGCCTGGAGGGGCAGCTACAATGAGCAGTTCTTC
TRBV9	TRBD1	.	TRBJ2-5	CASSVLRGQGRETQYF	TGTGCCAGCAGCGTCCTCCGGGGACAGGGTAGAGAGACCCAGTACTTC
TRBV7-8	.	.	TRBJ2-2	CASILQRGRGTGELFF	TGTGCCAGCATCCTCCAAAGGGGACGGGGGACCGGGGAGCTGTTTTTT
TRBV30	TRBD1	.	TRBJ1-1	CAWSEGAGNTEAFF	TGTGCCTGGAGTGAGGGGGCAGGGAACACTGAAGCTTTCTTT
TRBV2	TRBD1	.	TRBJ1-1	CASSDRQGIFEAFF	TGTGCCAGCAGTGATAGACAGGGAATTTTTGAAGCTTTCTTT
TRBV2	TRBD2	.	TRBJ2-1	CASKVRIVLAGRNEQFF	TGTGCCAGTAAAGTCAGAATTGTGCTAGCGGGCCGCAATGAGCAGTTCTTC
TRBV25-1	.	.	TRBJ2-1	CATSLVYEQFF	TGTGCCACCTCATTAGTCTATGAGCAGTTCTTC
TRBV19	.	few	TRBJ1-1	CASSPEGTGGTEAFF	TGTGCCAGTAGTCCCGAGGGGACCGGGGGGACTGAAGCTTTCTTT
TRBV7-9	.	.	TRBJ1-1	CASSWTVQDTEAFF	TGTGCCAGCAGCTGGACAGTTCAGGACACTGAAGCTTTCTTT
TRBV7-3	.	.	TRBJ2-1	CASSLGSYNEQFF	TGTGCCAGCAGCTTAGGGAGTTACAATGAGCAGTTCTTC
TRBV5-4	TRBD2	.	TRBJ2-7	CASSFDPGGTYEQYF	TGTGCCAGCAGCTTCGACCCGGGAGGGACCTACGAGCAGTACTTC
TRBV2	TRBD1	.	TRBJ1-1	CASSTRQGEAFF	TGTGCCAGCAGTACCCGACAGGGAGAAGCTTTCTTT
TRBV7-9	TRBD2	.	TRBJ2-2	CASSRLAGVAGELFF	TGTGCCAGCAGCCGACTAGCGGGAGTTGCCGGGGAGCTGTTTTTT
TRBV5-1	TRBD2	once	TRBJ2-2	CASSSGGGTGELFF	TGCGCCAGCAGCTCGGGAGGCGGCACCGGGGAGCTGTTTTTT
TRBV9	.	.	TRBJ2-7	CASSPSGRGTGEQYF	TGTGCCAGCAGCCCCTCGGGACGGGGGACGGGCGAGCAGTACTTC
TRBV3-1/TRBV3-2	.	.	TRBJ1-2	CASSQDRSLNYGYTF	TGTGCCAGCAGCCAAGACAGGTCGCTCAACTATGGCTACACCTTC
TRBV6-5	TRBD1	.	TRBJ1-1	CASGTGVGTEAFF	TGTGCCAGCGGGACAGGGGTCGGCACTGAAGCTTTCTTT
TRBV19	.	.	TRBJ1-3	CASSIRSTGNTIYF	TGTGCCAGTAGTATCCGGAGTACTGGAAACACCATATATTTT
TRBV5-1	.	.	TRBJ2-3	CASSLVFSLTDTQYF	TGCGCCAGCAGCTTGGTCTTTAGTCTCACAGATACGCAGTATTTT
TRBV30	TRBD2	.	TRBJ2-7	CAWSSSGTFYEQYF	TGTGCCTGGAGTTCTAGCGGGACCTTCTACGAGCAGTACTTC
TRBV25-1	.	.	TRBJ2-1	CASSTHRGMHEQFF	TGTGCCAGCAGTACCCATAGGGGTATGCATGAGCAGTTCTTC
TRBV10-1	TRBD2	.	TRBJ2-1	CASSYGTSGRSLKQFF	TGCGCCAGCAGTTACGGAACTAGCGGGAGATCCCTGAAGCAGTTCTTC
TRBV10-1	.	.	TRBJ2-5	CASSFSGGAQYF	TGCGCCAGCAGTTTCTCCGGAGGGGCCCAGTACTTC
TRBV9	.	.	TRBJ2-2	CASSLESDSPGELFF	TGTGCCAGCAGCTTAGAGTCAGACAGTCCCGGGGAGCTGTTTTTT
TRBV5-1	TRBD1	.	TRBJ1-2	CASSSIGTGGGYTF	TGCGCCAGCAGCTCGATCGGGACAGGTGGCGGCTACACCTTC
TRBV9	TRBD1	.	TRBJ2-7	CASGTGGEQYF	TGTGCCAGCGGAACAGGGGGAGAGCAGTACTTC
TRBV4-1	TRBD1	.	TRBJ2-7	CASSHKQRGTGDSYEQYF	TGCGCCAGCAGCCACAAACAAAGAGGGACAGGGGACTCCTACGAGCAGTACTTC
TRBV19	TRBD1	.	TRBJ2-7	CASKGQGIGEQYF	TGTGCCAGTAAAGGACAGGGCATTGGCGAGCAGTACTTC
TRBV7-2	TRBD2	.	TRBJ2-7	CASSRVAGDVSYEQYF	TGTGCCAGCAGTCGGGTAGCGGGAGACGTTTCCTACGAGCAGTACTTC
TRBV27	.	.	TRBJ1-5	CASSFTGPNQPQHF	TGTGCCAGCAGTTTCACAGGGCCCAATCAGCCCCAGCATTTT
TRBV14	.	.	TRBJ1-1	CASSLYGGARGAFF	TGTGCCAGCAGCCTATACGGCGGGGCGCGGGGGGCTTTCTTT
TRBV4-2	.	.	TRBJ1-5	CASSLVQGQPQHF	TGTGCCAGCAGCCTGGTCCAGGGACAGCCCCAGCATTTT
TRBV7-3	TRBD1	.	TRBJ1-1	CASSTQGALKYTEAFF	TGTGCCAGCAGCACCCAGGGGGCCCTTAAATACACTGAAGCTTTCTTT
TRBV7-9	TRBD1	few	TRBJ2-1	CASSLGQGISYNEQFF	TGTGCCAGCAGCTTAGGACAGGGGATCTCCTACAATGAGCAGTTCTTC
TRBV7-9	TRBD2	once	TRBJ2-3	CASSLVASGISDTQYF	TGTGCCAGCAGCTTAGTGGCTAGCGGGATCTCAGATACGCAGTATTTT
TRBV5-1	TRBD2	.	TRBJ2-7	CASSPRLAGGPGEQYF	TGCGCCAGCAGCCCCAGACTAGCGGGAGGGCCGGGGGAGCAGTACTTC
TRBV23-1	.	.	TRBJ2-5	CASSQEGVQETQYF	TGCGCCAGCAGTCAAGAGGGGGTGCAAGAGACCCAGTACTTC
TRBV5-1	.	few	TRBJ2-7	CASSTGQPVAYEQYF	TGCGCCAGCAGCACCGGACAGCCGGTCGCCTACGAGCAGTACTTC
TRBV28	.	once	TRBJ1-5	CASSRSWLKQTNQPQHF	TGTGCCAGCAGCCGATCGTGGTTAAAACAGACAAATCAGCCCCAGCATTTT
TRBV2	.	few	TRBJ1-5	CASRQGLIANQPQHF	TGTGCCAGCAGACAGGGTTTAATAGCCAATCAGCCCCAGCATTTT
TRBV19	TRBD1	.	TRBJ2-2	CASIPGQGASSGRPGELFF	TGTGCCAGTATCCCCGGACAGGGGGCGTCTAGCGGTCGCCCCGGGGAGCTGTTTTTT
TRBV3-1/TRBV3-2	TRBD1	.	TRBJ1-6	CASSPRPGQDNSPLHF	TGTGCCAGCAGCCCCCGCCCGGGACAGGATAATTCACCCCTCCACTTT
TRBV5-1	TRBD2	.	TRBJ2-1	CASSLIAGDLGEQFF	TGCGCCAGCAGCTTAATAGCGGGAGATCTCGGTGAGCAGTTCTTC
TRBV19	.	.	TRBJ2-1	CATSNVDEQFF	TGTGCCACCTCGAACGTAGATGAGCAGTTCTTC
TRBV7-2	TRBD1	.	TRBJ2-7	CASSLARGQGGNEQYF	TGTGCCAGCAGCTTAGCGAGGGGACAGGGTGGTAACGAGCAGTACTTC
TRBV7-9	.	few	TRBJ2-5	CASSDRRGGETQYF	TGTGCCAGCAGCGACAGAAGGGGTGGAGAGACCCAGTACTTC
TRBV5-1	TRBD1	few	TRBJ1-2	CASSFEGQGASGYTF	TGCGCCAGCAGCTTCGAAGGCCAGGGGGCGTCCGGCTACACCTTC
TRBV27	.	few	TRBJ2-5	CASSYPGGTQYF	TGTGCCAGCAGTTACCCCGGGGGGACCCAGTACTTC